This TCR beta chain is drawn from a study of cytomegalovirus exposure and HLA in healthy donors. There are 14 residues in the CDR3. V lost 5 bases to trimming and J lost 2 bases, with 14 bases between them. Germline CDR1 reads SQVTM; CDR2 reads ANQGSEA. Study results and caveats: The investigators catalogued under 200 TCR beta chains as cytomegalovirus-associated.

A note on this clone: Its antigen is not known.

The protocol was immunoSEQ multiplex PCR, while the TCRdb copy is restricted to in-frame clones and leaves out a portion. The sample comprises 150,000 to 200,000 clones, under 90% of which are singletons, and 4.2% rests with the top ten. This clonotype was obtained from a man aged 18-30 years in good health and CMV-seropositive. The V and J genes are TRBV29-1 and TRBJ2-3; weak D call: TRBD1 (6 bases). Sequences were obtained from PBMCs. The CDR3 protein is CSVPGVFDTDTQYF. The DNA for the CDR3 is TGCAGCGTTCCAGGGGTTTTTGACACAGATACGCAGTATTTT.